This passage covers 19 T cell receptor beta chains from one sample sequenced in a study of memory CD4+ T cells and cytomegalovirus serostatus. Measured with immunoSEQ multiplex PCR; TCRdb has only the in-frame clones, and not every one. This sample yields approximately 42,000 clones, of which around 80% are seen a single time; more than 0.95% belongs to the top ten. Single viable CD3+CD4+CD8-CD45RO+ cells were sorted as the memory CD4+ T cells. The source material was memory CD4+ T cells from blood. These receptors were obtained from an adult in good health and CMV-seronegative.

V usage is TRBV21-1 and J usage is TRBJ1-1; the table assigns TRBD1, which was not confirmed against the DNA. TRBV21-1 is classified as a pseudogene. This CDR3 contains 19 residues. The CDR3 DNA follows: TGTGCCAGCAGCAAAGAGGGGAGTCGGCGGGACAGGCCCTTGGCTGAAGCTTTCTTT. The encoded protein is CASSKEGSRRDRPLAEAFF.

The gene calls are TRBV4-1 and TRBJ1-1, with a weak D call TRBD1 (6 bases). The germline CDR1 and CDR2 sequences are MGHRA and YSYEKL. The CDR3 consists of 13 residues. Trimming took off 7 bases at V and 4 bases at J, with 13 bases between the two ends. The chain's CDR3 is CASKVAGATEAFF. Here the CDR3 DNA reads TGCGCCAGCAAGGTGGCAGGGGCCACTGAAGCTTTCTTT.

The count of this clone is one. The chain carries TRBV18 and TRBJ2-3, with 12 bases aligning to TRBD2. The CDR3 loop spans 16 amino acids. J gave up 4 bases and V 3 bases, and 5 bases lay outside the gene matches. The germline V gene has CDR1 KGHSH and CDR2 LQKENI. The CDR3 is CASSPPSGRAADTQYF. The CDR3 nucleotides read TGTGCCAGCTCACCCCCTAGCGGGAGGGCCGCAGATACGCAGTATTTT.

The chain joins TRBV18 to TRBJ2-3; D remains ambiguous. This CDR3 contains 14 residues. Germline V gene lookup returns CDR1 KGHSH and CDR2 LQKENI. Trimming took 6 bases from V and 0 from J, leaving 10 bases between them. The CDR3: CASSPGMSTDTQYF. In nucleotides, the CDR3 is TGTGCCAGCTCCCCCGGAATGAGCACAGATACGCAGTATTTT. The full variable domain, with the rest looked up from reference TRBV18 and TRBJ2-3, is NAGVMQNPRHLVRRRGQEARLRCSPMKGHSHVYWYRQLPEEGLKFMVYLQKENIIDESGMPKERFSAEFPKEGPSILRIQQVVRGDSAAYFCASSPGMSTDTQYFGPGTRLTVL.

In nucleotides, the CDR3 is TGTGCCAGCAGCCAAGTCGGGGACGGTGGCTACACCTTC. It specifies CASSQVGDGGYTF. This chain links TRBV4-2 with TRBJ1-2; D is possibly TRBD1 (5 bases). Germline loops: CDR1 LGHNA, CDR2 YNFKEQ. V gave up 1 base and J gave up 7 bases, with 10 bases separating them. The CDR3 contains 13 residues.

This clone was counted a few times. The same CDR3 arises from other DNA sequences in this sample as well. The genes are TRBV20-1 and TRBJ2-3; D ambiguous. Germline V CDR1 and CDR2: DFQATT, SNEGSKA (reference sequence). The ends were cut back, 4 bases at V and 1 base at J, with 3 bases in the middle. This CDR3 has 11 amino acids. CDR3 in amino acids: CSAMGTDTQYF. The CDR3 DNA follows: TGCAGTGCTATGGGCACAGATACGCAGTATTTT.

J is TRBJ2-7 and V is TRBV5-4; D gene ambiguous. CDR3 length: 12 residues. CDR1 and CDR2 from the germline V gene are SGHNT and YYREEE (reference sequence). The V gene lost 6 bases and the J gene lost 6 bases, with 13 bases spanning the gap. CDR3 protein: CASNASKREQYF. As DNA, the CDR3 is TGTGCCAGCAACGCATCCAAGCGCGAGCAGTACTTC.

This clone showed up just once. The rearrangement joins TRBV7-8 to TRBJ1-5, with D unresolved. V was clipped by 1 base and J by 3 bases, with 16 bases between them. From germline, CDR1 is SGHVS and CDR2 FQNEAQ. The CDR3 consists of 17 residues. CDR3 in DNA: TGTGCCAGCAGCTTAGTGTTTCCGCGTACACCCAATCAGCCCCAGCATTTT. Translated, it gives CASSLVFPRTPNQPQHF.

The chain combines TRBV2 with TRBJ2-2; weak D call: TRBD2 (6 bases). Germline V lookup: CDR1 SNHLY, CDR2 FYNNEI. This CDR3 spans 14 amino acids. Trimming pared 1 base from V and 6 bases from J, leaving 9 bases between. The CDR3 reads CASSEGRGAGELFF. DNA of the CDR3: TGTGCCAGCAGTGAAGGGCGGGGTGCCGGGGAGCTGTTTTTT.

This chain links TRBV11-3 with TRBJ2-1, with D perhaps matching TRBD1 (6 bases). V was clipped by 5 bases and J by 6 bases, with 14 bases between them. The CDR3 is made up of 14 amino acids. Germline-derived CDR1 and CDR2 are SGHNT and YENEEA. The CDR3 nucleotides read TGTGCCAGCAGCATCGGGACATTGGGCAATGAGCAGTTCTTC. It yields the protein CASSIGTLGNEQFF.

In its sample, this clone was seen a few times. The CDR3 here is CASSPTWTDTQYF. CDR3 in DNA: TGTGCCAGCAGCCCTACCTGGACAGATACGCAGTATTTT. V gene TRBV27 combines with J gene TRBJ2-3; D gene unclear. Trimming took 6 bases from V and 3 from J, leaving 10 bases between them. This CDR3 contains 13 residues. The germline V gene has CDR1 MNHEY and CDR2 SMNVEV (reference sequence).

The J gene is TRBJ2-1, the V gene TRBV7-9; no firm D call. The CDR3 runs to 11 residues. Trimming removed 6 bases from V and 9 bases from J, with 9 bases in between. Germline values: CDR1 SEHNR, CDR2 FQNEAQ (reference sequence). CDR3: CASRFMGEQFF. The CDR3 DNA follows: TGTGCCAGCAGGTTTATGGGTGAGCAGTTCTTC.

This rearrangement joins TRBV6-1 to TRBJ1-6; possibly TRBD1 for D (6 bases). CDR1 is MNHNS and CDR2 is SASEGT in the germline V gene. V lost 8 bases and J lost 7, with 18 bases in between. The CDR3 is 15 amino acids. CDR3 residues: CASDSLQGLNSPLHF. CDR3 coding DNA: TGTGCCAGCGATTCTTTACAGGGTTTGAATTCACCCCTCCACTTT.

The chain recombines TRBV7-6 with TRBJ2-1; D gene uncertain. Trimming removed 1 base from V and 9 bases from J, with 16 bases in between. The CDR3 runs to 15 residues. Germline V gene data show CDR1 as SGHVS and CDR2 as FNYEAQ. The CDR3 region has the DNA TGTGCCAGCAGCTTAGAGTCAAGGGCTAGATCTGAGCAGTTCTTC. This translates into CASSLESRARSEQFF. Full variable domain (rest looked up from reference TRBV7-6 and TRBJ2-1): GAGVSQSPRYKVTKRGQDVALRCDPISGHVSLYWYRQALGQGPEFLTYFNYEAQQDKSGLPNDRFSAERPEGSISTLTIQRTEQRDSAMYRCASSLESRARSEQFFGPGTRLTVL.

As to this clone: Other DNA sequences of this sample code for an identical CDR3. The chain carries TRBV18 and TRBJ1-1; D not certain. The CDR3 is 14 amino acids. The ends were cut back, 3 bases at V and 1 base at J, with 9 bases in the middle. Per germline, CDR1 KGHSH and CDR2 LQKENI. DNA of the CDR3: TGTGCCAGCTCACCGCAACAAGGGAACACTGAAGCTTTCTTT. Residues: CASSPQQGNTEAFF. The full variable domain, in which reference TRBV18 and TRBJ1-1 provide the parts outside the CDR3, is NAGVMQNPRHLVRRRGQEARLRCSPMKGHSHVYWYRQLPEEGLKFMVYLQKENIIDESGMPKERFSAEFPKEGPSILRIQQVVRGDSAAYFCASSPQQGNTEAFFGQGTRLTVV.

The chain couples TRBV5-6 to TRBJ2-7, with TRBD1 matching over 8 bases. Germline CDR1 is SGHDT and CDR2 is YYEEEE. The length of the CDR3 is 14 residues. V was pared by 5 bases and J by 5 bases, with 9 bases of the junction left unmatched. The CDR3 DNA sequence: TGTGCCAGCAGTCCCTCGTCAGGGGGCGACGAGCAGTACTTC. Amino acid sequence: CASSPSSGGDEQYF.

This chain links TRBV30 with TRBJ2-3; 11 bases map to TRBD2. The CDR3 is 18 amino acids. Looked up from germline, CDR1 is GTSNPN and CDR2 is SVGIG (reference sequence). Trimming took 0 bases from V and 0 from J; bases not matched to a gene: 8. The CDR3 sequence is CAWSVGTSGAPSTDTQYF. CDR3 coding DNA: TGTGCCTGGAGTGTGGGGACTAGCGGAGCACCTAGCACAGATACGCAGTATTTT.

The chain carries TRBV5-1 and TRBJ2-7, with 11 bases fitting TRBD1. Per the germline V gene, CDR1 is SGHRS and CDR2 is YFSETQ. The CDR3 loop spans 14 amino acids. V trimming: 5 bases; J trimming: 1 base; junction bases outside the gene matches: 2. In DNA form, the CDR3 reads TGCGCCAGCAGAGGACAGGGGGCATCCTACGAGCAGTACTTC. Translated, it gives CASRGQGASYEQYF. The complete variable domain, with remaining parts taken from reference TRBV5-1 and TRBJ2-7, reads KAGVTQTPRYLIKTRGQQVTLSCSPISGHRSVSWYQQTPGQGLQFLFEYFSETQRNKGNFPGRFSGRQFSNSRSEMNVSTLELGDSALYLCASRGQGASYEQYFGPGTRLTVT.

This clone has a single count. The V and J genes are TRBV5-4 and TRBJ2-7; 7 nucleotides match TRBD2. This CDR3 spans 14 amino acids. V dropped 4 bases and J dropped 4; count of bases not matched to a gene: 8. Germline assignment: CDR1 SGHNT and CDR2 YYREEE (reference sequence). The CDR3 nucleotides are TGTGCCAGCAGCCTCCCTGGGGAGGGGTACGAGCAGTACTTC. Amino acids: CASSLPGEGYEQYF.